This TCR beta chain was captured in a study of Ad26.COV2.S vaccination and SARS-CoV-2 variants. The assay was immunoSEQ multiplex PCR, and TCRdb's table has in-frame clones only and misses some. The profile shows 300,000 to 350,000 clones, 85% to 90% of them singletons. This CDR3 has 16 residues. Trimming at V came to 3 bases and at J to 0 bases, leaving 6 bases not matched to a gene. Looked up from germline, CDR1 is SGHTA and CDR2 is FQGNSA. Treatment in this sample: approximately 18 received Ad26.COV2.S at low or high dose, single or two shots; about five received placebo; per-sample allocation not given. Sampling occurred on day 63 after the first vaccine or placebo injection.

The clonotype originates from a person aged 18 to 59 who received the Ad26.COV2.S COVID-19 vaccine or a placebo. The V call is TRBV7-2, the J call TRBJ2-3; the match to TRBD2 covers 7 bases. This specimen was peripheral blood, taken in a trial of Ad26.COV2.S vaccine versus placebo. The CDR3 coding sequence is TGTGCCAGCAGCTTCCCTAGCGGTTCTAGCACAGATACGCAGTATTTT. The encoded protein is CASSFPSGSSTDTQYF.